These 21 T cell receptor beta chains came from one sample sequenced in a study of naive CD8 T cells in extremely preterm neonates. Assay used: immunoSEQ multiplex PCR; TCRdb lists only in-frame clones, some missing. The table has several thousand clones, roughly 98% seen once. Source material: naive CD8+ T cells from blood. The receptors shown here come from a human donor in good health.

This chain uses TRBV5-1 with TRBJ2-1; tentatively, D is TRBD2 (6 bases). The CDR3 has 15 amino acids. V was trimmed by 0 bases and J by 1 base, leaving 8 bases between them. Germline V gives CDR1 SGHRS, CDR2 YFSETQ. Here the CDR3 DNA reads TGCGCCAGCAGCTTGGTCGGGAGTTCCTACAATGAGCAGTTCTTC. It codes for CASSLVGSSYNEQFF.

A note on this clone: This sample includes further DNA sequences coding for the same CDR3. This chain links TRBV10-1 with TRBJ2-7; TRBD2 might be the D (6 bases). V lost 0 bases to trimming and J lost 6 bases, with 12 bases between them. The CDR3 is made up of 14 amino acids. Germline V CDR1 and CDR2: WNHNN, SYGVQD (reference sequence). CDR3 DNA: TGCGCCAGCAGTGAGTCTGGAGGGTCCGTCGAGCAGTACGTC. Translation: CASSESGGSVEQYV.

The chain couples TRBV11-2 to TRBJ2-7; D remains ambiguous. Trimming took off 7 bases at V and 6 bases at J, with 16 bases between the two ends. This CDR3 comprises 13 residues. The germline V gene has CDR1 SGHAT and CDR2 FQNNGV. This CDR3 is CASTPTRASEQYF. The CDR3 nucleotides read TGTGCCAGCACCCCCACCCGCGCCTCCGAGCAGTACTTC.

This chain joins TRBV30 and TRBJ2-1; tentative D call: TRBD2 (6 bases). There are 12 residues in the CDR3. From germline, CDR1 is GTSNPN and CDR2 SVGIG (reference sequence). The ends were cut back, 5 bases at V and 10 bases at J, with 15 bases in the middle. The CDR3 here is CAWEPRESEQFF. CDR3 DNA sequence: TGTGCCTGGGAACCCCGGGAGTCAGAGCAGTTCTTC.

The V call is TRBV7-8, the J call TRBJ2-1, with TRBD1 matching 10 bases. The CDR3 runs to 14 residues. The germline V gene has CDR1 SGHVS and CDR2 FQNEAQ. J gave up 8 bases and V 6 bases, and 7 bases lay outside the gene matches. CDR3 protein: CASSTGTGVDEQFF. As DNA, the CDR3 is TGTGCCAGCAGTACCGGGACAGGGGTGGATGAGCAGTTCTTC.

The V call is TRBV6-1, the J call TRBJ1-6, with 9 nucleotides matching TRBD1. Germline CDR1 MNHNS, CDR2 SASEGT. The CDR3 sequence is 14 residues long. The trim removed 3 bases at V and 9 bases at J, leaving 3 bases unmatched. The CDR3 loop reads CASSEGTGTSPLHF. CDR3 nucleotide sequence: TGTGCCAGCAGTGAGGGGACAGGGACTTCACCCCTCCACTTT.

The CDR3 DNA sequence: TGTGCCAGCAGTGAGGGACAGGGGGGGGGAGATACGCAGTATTTT. Its translation is CASSEGQGGGDTQYF. The chain is built from TRBV2 and TRBJ2-3, with 11 bases identical to TRBD1. Trimming took 3 bases from V and 5 from J; bases not matched to a gene: 4. This CDR3 region has 15 residues. Per germline, CDR1 SNHLY and CDR2 FYNNEI.

The genes are TRBV7-4 and TRBJ2-1, with 8 bases lining up with TRBD2. The CDR3 has 15 amino acids. Germline V gene lookup returns CDR1 SGHVT and CDR2 SQSDAQ. Losses at the gene ends were 5 bases for V and 12 bases for J; bases not matched to a gene: 15. The CDR3 reads CASSGTSGASRVQFF. CDR3 nucleotides: TGTGCCAGCAGCGGTACTAGCGGAGCCTCCCGGGTGCAGTTCTTC.

The rearrangement uses TRBV7-7 and TRBJ2-5; 10 bases are shared with TRBD2. The CDR3 consists of 15 residues. In germline, CDR1 is SSHAT, CDR2 FNYEAQ (reference sequence). The V and J ends lost 2 bases and 5 bases, in that order; junction bases with no gene match: 5. CDR3 protein: CASSLLAGEYETQYF. CDR3 coding DNA: TGTGCCAGCAGCTTACTAGCGGGGGAATATGAGACCCAGTACTTC.

The chain has TRBV7-3 and TRBJ2-5, with 8 bases lining up with TRBD2. CDR1 and CDR2 (germline): SGHTA, FQGTGA. The CDR3 sequence is 15 residues long. V lost 4 bases to trimming and J lost 3 bases; unmatched junction nucleotides: 7. CDR3 protein: CASSSGGGQKETQYF. In DNA form, the CDR3 reads TGTGCCAGCAGCTCCGGGGGGGGGCAGAAAGAGACCCAGTACTTC.

The chain combines TRBV7-9 with TRBJ2-7; D may be TRBD2 (5 bases). The germline V gene encodes CDR1 SEHNR and CDR2 FQNEAQ (reference sequence). The V end lost 5 bases, the J end lost 5 bases, and 16 bases lay between the germline ends. There are 14 residues in the CDR3. CDR3 loop: CASSPSPGWNEQYF. CDR3 DNA sequence: TGTGCCAGCAGCCCAAGCCCGGGGTGGAACGAGCAGTACTTC.

The J gene is TRBJ1-4, the V gene TRBV23-1, with D possibly being TRBD1 (5 bases). TRBV23-1 is assigned to the ORF class and has an uncertain function. This CDR3 contains 15 residues. Trimming removed 8 bases at V and 5 bases at J, with 18 bases between. The CDR3 bases are TGCGCCAGCGGCGATGGGACGGGGGGGAATGAAAAACTGTTTTTT. This gives the protein CASGDGTGGNEKLFF.

The genes are TRBV25-1 and TRBJ2-1; tentatively, D is TRBD2 (6 bases). V was pared by 4 bases and J by 6 bases, with 13 bases between. Germline assignment: CDR1 MGHDK and CDR2 SYGVNS. The CDR3 loop spans 14 amino acids. In nucleotides, the CDR3 is TGTGCCAGCAGTGCCGGAGGGCAGATCAATGAGCAGTTCTTC. Encoded protein: CASSAGGQINEQFF.

The chain carries TRBV15 and TRBJ1-5; TRBD1 agrees at 8 bases. Germline loops: CDR1 LNHNV, CDR2 YYDKDF (reference sequence). The CDR3 extends over 15 amino acids. J gave up 6 bases and V 2 bases, and 6 bases lay outside the gene matches. The CDR3 spells CATSRSGQGSQPQHF. The CDR3 DNA sequence: TGTGCCACCAGCAGATCCGGACAGGGTTCTCAGCCCCAGCATTTT.

CDR3 residues: CASSPGVWGAYEQYF. CDR3 DNA sequence: TGTGCCAGCAGCCCGGGAGTCTGGGGGGCCTACGAGCAGTACTTC. The rearrangement links TRBV28 to TRBJ2-7; a weak D match, TRBD2 (6 bases). The CDR3 spans 15 residues. CDR1 is MDHEN, CDR2 SYDVKM, per germline. The V gene lost 6 bases and the J gene lost 2 bases, with 17 bases spanning the gap.

The chain uses TRBV7-8 and TRBJ2-1; TRBD2 aligns across 8 bases. The germline CDR1 and CDR2 sequences are SGHVS and FQNEAQ. V shed 7 bases, J shed 9 bases, and the junction held 8 bases outside the gene matches. The CDR3 is 13 residues long. The CDR3 bases are TGTGCCAGCACCGAGACTAGCGAGGGTGAGCAGTTCTTC. Translating gives CASTETSEGEQFF.

This chain connects TRBV9 to TRBJ2-6; D perhaps matches TRBD1 (5 bases). The CDR3 is 18 residues long. Germline V gene sequence: CDR1 SGDLS, CDR2 YYNGEE. Trimming removed 4 bases from V and 4 bases from J, with 21 bases in between. The DNA for the CDR3 is TGTGCCAGCAGCCCCCCTTCCAGGGATTTGAGAGGGGCCAACGTCCTGACTTTC. Protein product: CASSPPSRDLRGANVLTF.

This clone is a singleton in its sample. This chain joins TRBV19 and TRBJ1-1; 8 bases match TRBD1. The junction had 7 bases not matched to a gene; V was cut back by 5 bases and J by 5 bases. This CDR3 comprises 14 residues. Germline CDR1 LNHDA, CDR2 SQIVND (reference sequence). In DNA form, the CDR3 reads TGTGCCAGTAGTGGTTACAGGGGGGAAACTGAAGCTTTCTTT. Protein: CASSGYRGETEAFF.

This chain uses TRBV27 with TRBJ2-1, with 8 bases identical to TRBD2. V lost 6 bases, J lost 2 bases, and 12 bases stayed unmatched. The CDR3 has 17 amino acids. Germline V gives CDR1 MNHEY, CDR2 SMNVEV (reference sequence). The CDR3 loop is CASSSQGAGDPYNEQFF. CDR3 sequence (DNA): TGTGCCAGCAGCTCACAGGGAGCGGGAGATCCCTACAATGAGCAGTTCTTC.

This rearrangement joins TRBV7-9 to TRBJ1-1; D is possibly TRBD1 (5 bases). CDR1 is SEHNR, CDR2 FQNEAQ, per germline (reference sequence). Trimming shortened V by 11 bases and J by 5 bases, and 12 bases separated the two germline ends. This CDR3 is built from 11 residues. The CDR3 is CASRKGTEAFF. The CDR3 DNA is TGTGCCTCCCGGAAGGGGACTGAAGCTTTCTTT.

V and J are TRBV27 and TRBJ2-1; maybe TRBD2 (7 bases). The CDR3 is 16 amino acids. CDR1 and CDR2 from the germline V gene are MNHEY and SMNVEV (reference sequence). V was shortened by 2 bases and J by 6 bases, with 17 bases between the two germline ends. The CDR3 is CASSLVGGPLGNEQFF. The DNA of the CDR3 is TGTGCCAGCAGTTTAGTGGGGGGGCCCCTCGGCAATGAGCAGTTCTTC.